The clone carrying this T cell receptor beta chain has just a few counts. Its antigen remains unidentified. Isolating PBMCs gave at least 6 million of these cells per sample. This entry is derived from a study of blood T cells in healthy people across ages. Across the whole study: Roughly one uniquely barcoded beta molecule per two T cells was captured. Findings and limits, study-wide: Diversity estimated from one million T cells was considered an underestimate. Unsorted PBMCs blocked a conclusive comparison of naive and antigen-experienced cells.

A sample-barcoded 5' primer and a J-beta primer mix were used in a second PCR of roughly 6 to 11 cycles. TCRdb ran MiXCR on the 5' RACE reads and lists one entry per CDR3 protein. The profile covers about 1 million distinct CDR3 sequences, with approximately 25% appearing a single time and 0.75% taken by the ten largest. These data are also associated with another study on T cells of mothers and their children.

The specimen sequenced was blood. The origin of this receptor is a girl aged 2-10 years in good health.

Here the CDR3 reads CASSSRPRGQGYTF. CDR3 DNA: TGTGCCAGCAGTTCCCGCCCGAGGGGACAAGGCTACACCTTC. V usage is TRBV12-3 or TRBV12-4 and J usage is TRBJ1-2, with D possibly being TRBD1 (6 bases). The V gene lost 4 bases and the J gene lost 8 bases, with 17 bases spanning the gap. The CDR3 is made up of 14 amino acids.